This T cell receptor (beta chain) was identified during a study of Graves' ophthalmopathy and Graves' hyperthyroidism (dated 2018 in TCRdb). Context from the whole study: Peripheral blood was collected before any treatment was given, at the time of initial diagnosis. The study used TCR beta repertoire signatures to distinguish Graves' ophthalmopathy from Graves' hyperthyroidism and to predict progression to ophthalmopathy. In total, approximately 130 blood samples were TCR-sequenced: roughly 45 ophthalmopathy, roughly 80 hyperthyroidism and roughly 17 hyperthyroidism-to-ophthalmopathy patients. A discovery set of 100 patients (approximately 42 ophthalmopathy, around 57 stable hyperthyroidism) was enrolled to explore V-J signatures distinguishing ophthalmopathy from hyperthyroidism. An independent validation cohort was composed of 18 to 20 hyperthyroidism patients and around 16 patients who later progressed from hyperthyroidism to ophthalmopathy. T-cell repertoires of thyroid tissue and blood were compared in several hyperthyroidism patients. Following sample collection, hyperthyroidism patients were given methimazole at a starting dose of 30 mg daily, and ophthalmopathy patients were given high-dose intravenous methylprednisolone. The 100 discovery patients were randomly split 7:3 into training and test sets.

For repertoire sequencing, TCR beta CDR3 regions were amplified from RNA transcripts. The first round of RT-PCR was done with HTBI primers and the Qiagen OneStep RT-PCR kit, and was followed by a second round of multiplex PCR, then size selection and purification. Libraries were sequenced on an Illumina HiSeq2000 using paired-end 100 bp reads. As for the original processing: SOAPnuke was used to process the reads, removing any read that contained adapters or uncalled bases, had a mean Phred below 15, or lacked an exact match to the constant primer or identifier. COPE v1.2.5 was used to merge the high-quality paired reads. Unique nucleotide sequences were defined as clonotypes and aligned to IMGT TRB V, D and J references using MiTCR v1.1. Only V-J combinations with frequency above 0.0001 were analysed, covering 99% to 99.2% of repertoires. For each V-J combination, a TCR clonal expansion and chaos score was defined as the ratio of F50 clonal expansion to chaos observed in the TCRdist matrix. Welch's t-statistics and random forest were used to reduce features to approximately 13 V-J combinations, which were fed into a naive Bayes classifier. The similarity between thyroid and blood repertoires was quantified using the Morisita-Horn index. TCRdb passed the public sequencing reads through fastp at Q25 and MiXCR, retaining productive beta sequences. CDR3 protein sequences are deduplicated, and each keeps its most common genes and DNA. The V and J calls were determined by TCRdb, not by the authors. The sample yields about 480,000 distinct CDR3 sequences; approximately 14% were counted once. 8% to 10% of the sample is in the top ten clones.

This clonotype has at least ten counts. No antigen is known for it. Per-base qualities were not stored, and no clone one base away is much larger. Ophthalmopathy patients had moderately to severely active disease, Clinical Activity Score of at least 3, NOSPECS grade of at least 4, and disease duration under 3 months. Anyone with other autoimmune diseases, uncontrolled infections, pregnancy or lactation was excluded from the study. Clinical symptoms, serum thyroxine, TRAb, thyroid ultrasound and orbital computed tomography were used for diagnosis. Using Ficoll-Paque density gradient centrifugation, PBMCs were isolated from roughly 9.2 ml of fresh peripheral blood. Trizol reagent was used to extract the total RNA, and its quality was then checked on an Agilent 2100 Bioanalyzer. Paper-wide results and their limitations: In validation, the model predicted ophthalmopathy progression with more than 70% sensitivity and approximately 78% specificity; around twelve predicted patients were CT-confirmed with GO in a median of around 6 months. No statistical method was used to set the sample size in advance, and the investigators knew which group each participant was assigned to. Among expanded thyroid clonotypes with frequency above 0.001, most also showed up in blood, which suggests that blood repertoires may reflect the thyroid immune response. The 13-signature model separated ophthalmopathy from stable hyperthyroidism with approximately 88% sensitivity and around 81% specificity in cross-validation, and 80%/75% in the test set.

V sheds 3 bases and J sheds 3 bases, leaving 11 bases between their ends. CDR1 SGHVS and CDR2 FQNEAQ were looked up in the germline V gene. Taken from cysteine to phenylalanine, the CDR3 has 15 residues. The retained sequence is limited to the CDR3, 45 bases, with the frame set at the first base. This TCR derives from a woman aged 25 to 45 with Graves' ophthalmopathy. Donor details come from another sample of the same person, matched by shared clones. The sample consisted of blood. This sequence uses TRBV7-8 and TRBJ2-2, with no confidently assigned D gene. The sequenced DNA is TGTGCCAGCAGCTTCCCCAGTTGGGACACCGGGGAGCTGTTTTTT. Its protein product is CASSFPSWDTGELFF.